A selection of T cell receptor beta chains follows, all from one sample in a study of blood T cell repertoires in COVID-19. Sequenced by immunoSEQ multiplex PCR; TCRdb stores in-frame clones only, minus some. The sample contains some 140,000 clones, more than 70% of which appear only once. Source material: peripheral blood. All receptors derive from a man aged 55-75 years with acute or convalescent COVID-19. Both conserved end residues are part of each CDR3. Fields, in order: clone size, J gene, D gene, V gene, CDR3 length, CDR3 DNA, CDR3 protein. A D gene is named only where the DNA matches it firmly. Only some rows state a clone size, as once, few, many or a class for expanded clones.

size: -
J: TRBJ1-2
D: -
V: TRBV28
length: 12
DNA: TGTGCCAGCAGTCCCCCCGCAGGAGGCTACACCTTC
CDR3: CASSPPAGGYTF

size: -
J: TRBJ2-3
D: TRBD2
V: TRBV14
length: 18
DNA: TGTGCCAGCAGCCAAATTCTAGCGGGAGGGCCCCAGGGAGATACGCAGTATTTT
CDR3: CASSQILAGGPQGDTQYF

size: -
J: TRBJ1-1
D: -
V: TRBV29-1
length: 12
DNA: TGTAGCGTTGATGGATTAGGAGGTGGAGCTTTCTTT
CDR3: CSVDGLGGGAFF

size: -
J: TRBJ2-6
D: -
V: TRBV3-1/TRBV3-2
length: 14
DNA: TGTGCCAGCAGCCTAGATAGTGGGGCCAACGTCCTGACTTTC
CDR3: CASSLDSGANVLTF

size: -
J: TRBJ1-2
D: -
V: TRBV5-6
length: 12
DNA: TGTGCCAGCCGGCGGGTCGGCTATGGCTACACCTTC
CDR3: CASRRVGYGYTF

size: few
J: TRBJ1-5
D: -
V: TRBV6-1
length: 16
DNA: TGTGCCAGCAGTGATAGTTGGGGAGGGAACAATCAGCCCCAGCATTTT
CDR3: CASSDSWGGNNQPQHF

size: -
J: TRBJ1-2
D: -
V: TRBV7-9
length: 14
DNA: TGTGCCAGCAGCCCTACAGGGACGGCTTGGGGCTACACCTTC
CDR3: CASSPTGTAWGYTF

size: once
J: TRBJ2-1
D: TRBD2
V: TRBV10-3
length: 17
DNA: TGTGCCATCAGTGAGTCGAAGGCTAGCGGGGACAACAATGAGCAGTTCTTC
CDR3: CAISESKASGDNNEQFF

size: few
J: TRBJ2-1
D: -
V: TRBV5-5
length: 14
DNA: TGTGCCAGCAGCTTTGCGTTATTCGGTAATGAGCAGTTCTTC
CDR3: CASSFALFGNEQFF

size: -
J: TRBJ2-3
D: TRBD1
V: TRBV3-1/TRBV3-2
length: 18
DNA: TGTGCCAGCAGCCAATGGGGCGGGACAGGGGCAGACACAGATACGCAGTATTTT
CDR3: CASSQWGGTGADTDTQYF

size: -
J: TRBJ1-4
D: -
V: TRBV27
length: 15
DNA: TGTGCCAGCAGGGCCTGGGGGGACACTAATGAAAAACTGTTTTTT
CDR3: CASRAWGDTNEKLFF

size: -
J: TRBJ2-5
D: -
V: TRBV20-1
length: 13
DNA: TGCAGTGCTAGTTTGTACAGAAAAGAGACCCAGTACTTC
CDR3: CSASLYRKETQYF

size: -
J: TRBJ2-2
D: -
V: TRBV7-9
length: 16
DNA: TGTGCCAGACCGATACAGGGAGCGTCGAACACCGGGGAGCTGTTTTTT
CDR3: CARPIQGASNTGELFF

size: -
J: TRBJ1-6
D: TRBD1
V: TRBV3-1/TRBV3-2
length: 14
DNA: TGTGCCAGCAGCACGGACAGGGTTAATTCACCCCTCCACTTT
CDR3: CASSTDRVNSPLHF

size: -
J: TRBJ2-1
D: -
V: TRBV2
length: 14
DNA: TGTGCCAGCAGTGAAATGGTAGATCGCAATGAGCAGTTCTTC
CDR3: CASSEMVDRNEQFF

size: -
J: TRBJ2-7
D: -
V: TRBV5-1
length: 13
DNA: TGCGCCAGCAGCACCCCGAGCCCCTACGAGCAGTACTTC
CDR3: CASSTPSPYEQYF

size: -
J: TRBJ2-7
D: TRBD1
V: TRBV5-4
length: 13
DNA: TGTGCCAGCAGCTTTGGGACAGCCTACGAGCAGTACTTC
CDR3: CASSFGTAYEQYF

size: -
J: TRBJ2-3
D: TRBD1
V: TRBV18
length: 17
DNA: TGTGCCAGCTCACCCCTACCGGGACAGAACAGTCCAGATACGCAGTATTTT
CDR3: CASSPLPGQNSPDTQYF

size: -
J: TRBJ2-1
D: TRBD2
V: TRBV30
length: 14
DNA: TGTGCCTGGAGGCAGACTAGCGGGGGTAATGAGCAGTTCTTC
CDR3: CAWRQTSGGNEQFF

size: -
J: TRBJ2-1
D: -
V: TRBV7-2
length: 15
DNA: TGTGCCAGCAGCTTAGAGAGCGGGCCCTACAATGAGCAGTTCTTC
CDR3: CASSLESGPYNEQFF

size: -
J: TRBJ2-1
D: TRBD1
V: TRBV30
length: 15
DNA: TGTGCCTGGAGCCGACAGGGTACCCCCTACAATGAGCAGTTCTTC
CDR3: CAWSRQGTPYNEQFF

size: -
J: TRBJ2-1
D: TRBD2
V: TRBV10-2
length: 13
DNA: TGCGCCAGCAGACTAGCGGGAGAGGGTGAGCAGTTCTTC
CDR3: CASRLAGEGEQFF

size: -
J: TRBJ2-3
D: TRBD2
V: TRBV28
length: 18
DNA: TGTGCCAGCAGTTCTACTACCCCAACTAGCGGGAATATTGATACGCAGTATTTT
CDR3: CASSSTTPTSGNIDTQYF

size: -
J: TRBJ1-5
D: -
V: TRBV5-1
length: 14
DNA: TGCGCCAGCAGCTCTAGCCCCGGAGGTCAGCCCCAGCATTTT
CDR3: CASSSSPGGQPQHF

size: -
J: TRBJ1-2
D: TRBD1
V: TRBV6-5
length: 15
DNA: TGTGCCAGCAGTTACGGGACAGGGTCTACCTATGGCTACACCTTC
CDR3: CASSYGTGSTYGYTF

size: -
J: TRBJ1-1
D: -
V: TRBV9
length: 18
DNA: TGTGCCAGCAGCGTAAGCTCAGTCACCTCACAGGGAAACACTGAAGCTTTCTTT
CDR3: CASSVSSVTSQGNTEAFF

size: once
J: TRBJ2-7
D: -
V: TRBV27
length: 14
DNA: TGTGCCAGCAGTCCTCACAGGGATCCCTACGAGCAGTACTTC
CDR3: CASSPHRDPYEQYF

size: -
J: TRBJ2-5
D: -
V: TRBV11-1
length: 14
DNA: TGTGCCAGCAGCCCGAGGGACTTTCAAGAGACCCAGTACTTC
CDR3: CASSPRDFQETQYF

size: -
J: TRBJ1-2
D: TRBD1
V: TRBV27
length: 15
DNA: TGTGCCAGCAGTCCGCCGGGGACAGGGACTGGTGGCTACACCTTC
CDR3: CASSPPGTGTGGYTF

size: -
J: TRBJ1-3
D: -
V: TRBV9
length: 16
DNA: TGTGCCAGCAGCGTAGACAGGCCGGCCTCTGGAAACACCATATATTTT
CDR3: CASSVDRPASGNTIYF

size: -
J: TRBJ1-2
D: -
V: TRBV27
length: 13
DNA: TGTGCCAGCAGTTGGGGGGGGAACTATGGCTACACCTTC
CDR3: CASSWGGNYGYTF

size: -
J: TRBJ2-5
D: -
V: TRBV4-2
length: 18
DNA: TGTGCCAGCAGCCAAGGTTTTCTGGATGTTCTAGCACAAGAGACCCAGTACTTC
CDR3: CASSQGFLDVLAQETQYF

size: -
J: TRBJ1-4
D: -
V: TRBV5-1
length: 13
DNA: TGCGCCAGCAGCCGTGCAACTAATGAAAAACTGTTTTTT
CDR3: CASSRATNEKLFF

size: many
J: TRBJ2-7
D: -
V: TRBV24-1
length: 16
DNA: TGTGCCACCAGTGACCCCCGGGCAGGGATACCCTACGAGCAGTACTTC
CDR3: CATSDPRAGIPYEQYF

size: -
J: TRBJ2-5
D: -
V: TRBV24-1
length: 16
DNA: TGTGCCACCAGTGATTTCTCTCGGACAATGGAAGAGACCCAGTACTTC
CDR3: CATSDFSRTMEETQYF

size: -
J: TRBJ2-5
D: TRBD2
V: TRBV4-2
length: 17
DNA: TGTGCCAGCAGCCAAGAGGTTAGCGGGAGACCACAAGAGACCCAGTACTTC
CDR3: CASSQEVSGRPQETQYF

size: -
J: TRBJ2-7
D: -
V: TRBV6-2/TRBV6-3
length: 12
DNA: TGTGCCAGCAGTTGGCCAAGCTACGAGCAGTACTTC
CDR3: CASSWPSYEQYF

size: -
J: TRBJ1-3
D: -
V: TRBV19
length: 13
DNA: TGTGCCAGTAGTCCCGGGAGGAGAAACACCATATATTTT
CDR3: CASSPGRRNTIYF

size: -
J: TRBJ2-1
D: TRBD2
V: TRBV7-3
length: 15
DNA: TGTGCCAGCAGCTTACTAGCGGGAGGAGGCGATGAGCAGTTCTTC
CDR3: CASSLLAGGGDEQFF

size: -
J: TRBJ2-7
D: TRBD1
V: TRBV5-1
length: 15
DNA: TGCGCCAGCAGCTTGGCCCGGGACAGGGTCTACGAGCAGTACTTC
CDR3: CASSLARDRVYEQYF

size: -
J: TRBJ2-1
D: -
V: TRBV5-1
length: 15
DNA: TGCGCCAGCAGCCTGGGGGTGCCCGGAGGCCATGAGCAGTTCTTC
CDR3: CASSLGVPGGHEQFF

size: -
J: TRBJ1-1
D: -
V: TRBV4-2
length: 16
DNA: TGTGCCAGCAGCCAAGAGGGCGGGGGACAGAACACTGAAGCTTTCTTT
CDR3: CASSQEGGGQNTEAFF

size: -
J: TRBJ2-7
D: TRBD1
V: TRBV27
length: 14
DNA: TGTGCCAGCAGTTTAAGTCGGACAGGCTACGAGCAGTACTTC
CDR3: CASSLSRTGYEQYF

size: -
J: TRBJ1-1
D: TRBD1
V: TRBV6-5
length: 16
DNA: TGTGCCAGCAGTTACTCGAGGGGGCTGGGGAACACTGAAGCTTTCTTT
CDR3: CASSYSRGLGNTEAFF

size: once
J: TRBJ2-1
D: -
V: TRBV5-1
length: 16
DNA: TGCGCCAGCAGCTTGGGAATAGAGGCGTCCTACAATGAGCAGTTCTTC
CDR3: CASSLGIEASYNEQFF

size: -
J: TRBJ1-4
D: TRBD1
V: TRBV6-1
length: 17
DNA: TGTGCCAGCAGTGAACTGGCAGGGGGAGTAACTAATGAAAAACTGTTTTTT
CDR3: CASSELAGGVTNEKLFF

size: -
J: TRBJ2-7
D: TRBD1
V: TRBV29-1
length: 16
DNA: TGCAGCGTTGAAGAGGGTGGACAGGGGAAGACCTACGAGCAGTACTTC
CDR3: CSVEEGGQGKTYEQYF

size: -
J: TRBJ2-7
D: TRBD1
V: TRBV10-3
length: 12
DNA: TGTGCCATCAGTGGACAGGGGGGCGAGCAGTACTTC
CDR3: CAISGQGGEQYF